A selection of T cell receptor beta chains follows, all from one sample in a study of T cells after yellow fever vaccination. TCRdb analysed the 5' RACE reads with MiXCR anew, one entry per CDR3 protein. The sample holds just over 300,000 distinct CDR3 sequences; less than 4.5% are singletons and the top ten take about 20%. The sequencing used PBMCs, collected on the day of the yellow fever booster vaccination. All receptors come from a man aged 18 to 29 who received the YFV17D yellow fever vaccine. Both conserved end residues are part of each CDR3. D genes are given only for firm matches. Clone size is stated in some rows and not others, as once, few, many or a class when expanded.

D,V,size,J,DNA,CDR3
.,TRBV7-8,few,TRBJ2-4,TGTGCCAGCAGCTTAGAGTTGGCGGGGTGGGCTGCCAAAAACATTCAGTACTTC,CASSLELAGWAAKNIQYF
.,TRBV11-2,many,TRBJ2-3,TGTGCCAGCAGCTCCGGGAGCAACACAGATACGCAGTATTTT,CASSSGSNTDTQYF
TRBD2,TRBV4-1,.,TRBJ2-7,TGCGCCAGCAGCCCCGGGAGGGAATACGAGCAGTACTTC,CASSPGREYEQYF
.,TRBV12-3/TRBV12-4,.,TRBJ2-7,TGTGCCAGCAGTTCCTACGGGACGGATGCCTTAGTTTCGCAGTACTTC,CASSSYGTDALVSQYF
.,TRBV7-9,few,TRBJ2-5,TGTGCCAGCAGCGGAAGAGTCGTCCAAGAGACCCAGTACTTC,CASSGRVVQETQYF
.,TRBV10-3,.,TRBJ1-1,TGTGCCATCAGTGAGGGTATTGGCGGCCGGGGGGGTGAAGCTTTCTTT,CAISEGIGGRGGEAFF
TRBD1,TRBV20-1,many,TRBJ1-3,TGCAGCGTTCCCCTCGACAGGGACTACAACACCATATATTTT,CSVPLDRDYNTIYF
.,TRBV20-1,many,TRBJ1-1,TGCAGTACGGGGCCCCCAGGGTGGGACACTGAAGCTTTCTTT,CSTGPPGWDTEAFF
TRBD1,TRBV29-1,few,TRBJ2-6,TGCAGCGTAGGGGGACAGGGCAGGTCTGGGGCCAACGTCCTGACTTTC,CSVGGQGRSGANVLTF
TRBD1,TRBV7-2,few,TRBJ2-3,TGTGCCAGCAGCCCAGGACAGGGGGAATATACGCAGTATTTT,CASSPGQGEYTQYF
TRBD2,TRBV5-1,many,TRBJ2-5,TGCGCCAGCAGCCAAACTAGCGGGGAAGAGACCCAGTACTTC,CASSQTSGEETQYF
.,TRBV13,.,TRBJ2-7,TGTGCCAGCAGCTTAGGGGGTATGGGAGAGCAGTACTTC,CASSLGGMGEQYF
.,TRBV6-5,many,TRBJ2-7,TGTGCCAGCAGAACTTACGATCTCTACGAGCAGTACTTC,CASRTYDLYEQYF
.,TRBV20-1,many,TRBJ1-6,TGCAGTGCTAGGTTAGACAGAGGCTCACCCCTCCACTTT,CSARLDRGSPLHF
.,TRBV4-3,many,TRBJ2-1,TGCGCCAGCAGCCAAGATCTGCCCAACAATGAGCAGTTCTTC,CASSQDLPNNEQFF
TRBD2,TRBV5-1,.,TRBJ2-3,TGCGCCAGCAGCTTGGGCTCTAGCGGATACGATACGCAGTATTTT,CASSLGSSGYDTQYF
.,TRBV7-9,few,TRBJ1-2,TGTGCCAGCAGCTTTGGGGGGAAGGGCTACACCTTC,CASSFGGKGYTF
.,TRBV7-8,few,TRBJ1-1,TGTGCCAGCAGCTCCCTACAGGGTCCGAACGCTGAAGCTTTCTTT,CASSSLQGPNAEAFF
.,TRBV15,many,TRBJ2-2,TGTGCCACCAGCAGGGACACGCTCACCCTGCGCGAGCTGTTTTTT,CATSRDTLTLRELFF
TRBD1,TRBV5-1,.,TRBJ2-1,TGCGCCAGCAGGACCGGGACAGGAGCCTACAATGAGCAGTTCTTC,CASRTGTGAYNEQFF
TRBD2,TRBV6-5,many,TRBJ2-1,TGTGCCATCAGTTTAGCGGGGGGGCGGTCCTACAATGAGCAGTTCTTC,CAISLAGGRSYNEQFF
TRBD1,TRBV4-1,.,TRBJ1-1,TGCGCCAGCAGCCTACAGACAGGGGACAATACTGAAGCTTTCTTT,CASSLQTGDNTEAFF
.,TRBV15,few,TRBJ2-1,TGTGCCACCAGCATCGACCCGAGCTCCTACAATGAGCAGTTCTTC,CATSIDPSSYNEQFF
.,TRBV12-3/TRBV12-4,many,TRBJ1-5,TGTGCCAGCAGCGAGGTTCTACAGCCCCAGCATTTT,CASSEVLQPQHF
.,TRBV10-3,.,TRBJ1-1,TGTGCCATCAGCCCGCTGGTGGGCACTGAAGCTTTCTTT,CAISPLVGTEAFF
TRBD1,TRBV7-2,.,TRBJ1-2,TGTGCCAGCAGCTTACAGGGGGCCGGGAACTATGGCTACACCTTC,CASSLQGAGNYGYTF
.,TRBV6-5,many,TRBJ2-2,TGTGCCAGCACCCCGGCAGGGTATCGGACCGGGGAGCTGTTTTTT,CASTPAGYRTGELFF
.,TRBV7-8,.,TRBJ2-7,TGTGCCAGCAGCTTCGACAAGTACGAGCAGTACTTC,CASSFDKYEQYF
TRBD2,TRBV9,many,TRBJ2-7,TGTGCCAGCAGCGTAGAGCCTAGCGGGAGTTACGAGCAGTACTTC,CASSVEPSGSYEQYF
.,TRBV7-9,many,TRBJ2-6,TGTGCCAGCAGCTTAGTGGCGGGGAACTCCGGGGCCAACGTCCTGACTTTC,CASSLVAGNSGANVLTF
TRBD2,TRBV7-6,many,TRBJ2-2,TGTGCCAGCAGCGGGCCGTTGGTAGCGGGGCCTTCTGCCGGGGAGCTGTTTTTT,CASSGPLVAGPSAGELFF
TRBD2,TRBV11-2,many,TRBJ2-5,TGTGCCAGCAGCGCGACTAGCGGGGTCCAAGAGACCCAGTACTTC,CASSATSGVQETQYF
.,TRBV4-3,many,TRBJ2-6,TGCGCCAGCAGCCAAGATCGCCTTGGTGGGGCCAACGTCCTGACTTTC,CASSQDRLGGANVLTF
.,TRBV5-5,few,TRBJ2-2,TGTGCCAGCACGCCCGGGACCCTGGGCTCCGGGGAGCTGTTTTTT,CASTPGTLGSGELFF
.,TRBV12-3/TRBV12-4,many,TRBJ2-2,TGTGCCAGCAGGGGGGAGTACACCGGGGAGCTGTTTTTT,CASRGEYTGELFF
TRBD1,TRBV24-1,.,TRBJ2-1,TGTGCCACCAGTGATTTGAGGACAGGGGGGTACAATGAGCAGTTCTTC,CATSDLRTGGYNEQFF
.,TRBV25-1,.,TRBJ2-1,TGTGCCAGCAGTGAATTTAAGGGCTATGAGCAGTTCTTC,CASSEFKGYEQFF
TRBD2,TRBV7-2,.,TRBJ2-1,TGTGCCAGCAGGAGGAGTCTAGCGGGGGGCTTCTCCTACAATGAGCAGTTCTTC,CASRRSLAGGFSYNEQFF
.,TRBV6-5,.,TRBJ1-2,TGTGCCAGCAGCCCCCGAACGGACCTATATGGCTACACCTTC,CASSPRTDLYGYTF
TRBD2,TRBV6-2/TRBV6-3,many,TRBJ2-3,TGTGCCAGCAGTCCTCGACTAGCGGGGGCTAGCACAGATACGCAGTATTTT,CASSPRLAGASTDTQYF
.,TRBV9,many,TRBJ2-1,TGTGCCAGCAGCGTAGGGACCTACAATGAGCAGTTCTTC,CASSVGTYNEQFF
.,TRBV12-3/TRBV12-4,many,TRBJ1-5,TGTGCCAGCAGCTACAGAGGGGACCAGCCCCAGCATTTT,CASSYRGDQPQHF
.,TRBV24-1,.,TRBJ1-2,TGTGCCACCAGTGATTTGGACACGAACTATGGCTACACCTTC,CATSDLDTNYGYTF
.,TRBV13,many,TRBJ2-7,TGTGCCAGCAGCTTAGTTGGGAACGAGCAGTACTTC,CASSLVGNEQYF
TRBD2,TRBV10-3,many,TRBJ2-1,TGTGCCATCAGTCCCACTTATGGACTAGTGTCGGTTGAGCAGTTCTTC,CAISPTYGLVSVEQFF
.,TRBV12-3/TRBV12-4,.,TRBJ2-5,TGTGCCAGCAGTTATGGGGTGACCCAGTACTTC,CASSYGVTQYF
.,TRBV12-3/TRBV12-4,many,TRBJ1-5,TGTGCCAGCAGTTACGCAGGGACTTATAGCAATCAGCCCCAGCATTTT,CASSYAGTYSNQPQHF
TRBD1,TRBV5-1,many,TRBJ2-1,TGCGCCAGCTGGGGACAGGGCGACAATGAGCAGTTCTTC,CASWGQGDNEQFF
.,TRBV7-9,.,TRBJ2-1,TGTGCCAGCAGCTCGGTGTCAAGGGGCAACAATGAGCAGTTCTTC,CASSSVSRGNNEQFF
.,TRBV5-1,many,TRBJ1-4,TGCGCCAGCAGCTACCAAGGTCCGGACAGTGGTATTGAAAAACTGTTTTTT,CASSYQGPDSGIEKLFF
.,TRBV9,few,TRBJ1-1,TGTGCCAGCAGCGTAGGTCTAGGGAACACTGAAGCTTTCTTT,CASSVGLGNTEAFF
.,TRBV30,few,TRBJ2-1,TGTGCCTGGAGGGCAGCCTACAATGAGCAGTTCTTC,CAWRAAYNEQFF
.,TRBV20-1,.,TRBJ1-2,TGCAGTGCTAGAGATTTCTTGACCTACACCTTC,CSARDFLTYTF
TRBD2,TRBV5-1,many,TRBJ2-5,TGCGCCAGCCACAGGGACGGGACTAGCGGGATGGCCCAGTACTTC,CASHRDGTSGMAQYF
TRBD1,TRBV10-3,many,TRBJ1-1,TGTGCCATCAGTGATGAGGGGGCAATCACTGAAGCTTTCTTT,CAISDEGAITEAFF
.,TRBV19,few,TRBJ2-7,TGTGCCAGTAGTATCTCCCCCGGACAGATCTACGAGCAGTACTTC,CASSISPGQIYEQYF
.,TRBV6-4,many,TRBJ2-7,TGTGCCAGCAGAGCCCCCCGGGACGGCCTCCACGAGCAGTACTTC,CASRAPRDGLHEQYF
.,TRBV20-1,.,TRBJ1-5,TGCAGTGCTAGAGTTGTTGACAGGAGCGATCAGCCCCAGCATTTT,CSARVVDRSDQPQHF
TRBD1,TRBV9,many,TRBJ2-1,TGTGCCAGCAGCGTAGCAGACAGGGGGCTCTACAATGAGCAGTTCTTC,CASSVADRGLYNEQFF